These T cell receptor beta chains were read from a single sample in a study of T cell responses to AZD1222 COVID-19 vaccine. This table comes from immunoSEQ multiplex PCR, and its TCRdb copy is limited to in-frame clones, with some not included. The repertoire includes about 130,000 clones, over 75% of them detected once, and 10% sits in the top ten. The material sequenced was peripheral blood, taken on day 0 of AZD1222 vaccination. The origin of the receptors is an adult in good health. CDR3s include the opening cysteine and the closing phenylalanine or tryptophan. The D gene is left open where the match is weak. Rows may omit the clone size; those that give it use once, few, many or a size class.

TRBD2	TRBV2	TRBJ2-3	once	TGTGCCAGCAGGCGGGTAGCGGGGGGCACAGATACGCAGTATTTT	CASRRVAGGTDTQYF
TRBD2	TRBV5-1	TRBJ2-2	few	TGCGCCAGCAGCTTGGGAACTAGCGGGAGCCCCGGGGAGCTGTTTTTT	CASSLGTSGSPGELFF
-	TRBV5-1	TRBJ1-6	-	TGCGCCAGCAGCTTGACGGGGGAGACGGCTAATTCACCCCTCCACTTT	CASSLTGETANSPLHF
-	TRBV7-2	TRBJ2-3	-	TGTGCCAGCAGCTTTTCAGGGAGCACAGATACGCAGTATTTT	CASSFSGSTDTQYF
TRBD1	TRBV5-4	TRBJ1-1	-	TGTGCCAGCAGAAGGGACAGTGGGGGCACGTACACTGAAGCTTTCTTT	CASRRDSGGTYTEAFF
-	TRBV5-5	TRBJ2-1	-	TGTGCCAGCAGCTTGGCTCCTCACAATGAGCAGTTCTTC	CASSLAPHNEQFF
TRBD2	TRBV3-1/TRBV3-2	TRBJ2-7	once	TGTGCCACTCTAAGCGGGGGTTACGAGCAGTACTTC	CATLSGGYEQYF
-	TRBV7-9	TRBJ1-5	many	TGTGCCAGCAGCCCTACAACAAATCAGCCCCAGCATTTT	CASSPTTNQPQHF
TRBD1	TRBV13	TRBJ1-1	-	TGTGCCAGCAGCCCCACAGGGGACACTGAAGCTTTCTTT	CASSPTGDTEAFF
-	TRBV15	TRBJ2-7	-	TGTGCCACCAGCAGAGGATTAGCTGTCGAGCAGTACTTC	CATSRGLAVEQYF
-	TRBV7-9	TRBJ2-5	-	TGTGCCAGCAGCTTAGACAGGTACCAAGAGACCCAGTACTTC	CASSLDRYQETQYF
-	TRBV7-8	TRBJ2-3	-	TGTGCCAGCAGCCCGGGACCAAAGGGCGCAGATACGCAGTATTTT	CASSPGPKGADTQYF
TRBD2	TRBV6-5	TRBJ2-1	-	TGTGCCAGCAGCCTCGGACTAGCGGGGGTCTTGGATTTCTTC	CASSLGLAGVLDFF
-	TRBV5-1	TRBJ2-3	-	TGCGCCAGCAGCTTGGTTCCTACGGCAGATACGCAGTATTTT	CASSLVPTADTQYF
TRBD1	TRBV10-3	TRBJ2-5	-	TGTGCCATCAGTCGCCGGGACAGCCAAGAGACCCAGTACTTC	CAISRRDSQETQYF
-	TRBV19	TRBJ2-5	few	TGTGCCAGTAGTCCTTGGACACCGAGGGAGACCCAGTACTTC	CASSPWTPRETQYF
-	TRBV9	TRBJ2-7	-	TGTGCCAGCAGCTCCGATTTAAGTTCTCCTTACGAGCAGTACTTC	CASSSDLSSPYEQYF
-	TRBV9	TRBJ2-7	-	TGTGCCAGCAGCGTAGGAGTAGAAACCTACGAGCAGTACTTC	CASSVGVETYEQYF
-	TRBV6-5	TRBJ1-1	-	TGTGCCAGCAGCTACAGCATGAACACTGAAGCTTTCTTT	CASSYSMNTEAFF